The TCR beta chain under discussion was sequenced for a study of CD8 T cells in Susac syndrome. Sequencing targeted TCR beta in T cells from blood (CD8+ and CD4+). Both CD4+ and CD8+ T cells were negatively isolated, and TEMRA cells underwent FACS enrichment. V was clipped by 1 base and J by 2 bases, with 5 bases between them. The CDR3 covers 12 residues. The germline CDR1 and CDR2 sequences are SQVTM and ANQGSEA. When the RNA was reverse transcribed, random hexamers were used with an input of roughly 0.45 to 1 ug. The method of amplification for TCR beta CDR3 was immunoSEQ multiplex PCR, covering 54 Vbeta and 13 Jbeta. TCRdb ran MiXCR on the immunoSEQ multiplex PCR reads and lists one entry per CDR3 protein. The sample yields fewer than 150,000 distinct CDR3 sequences, 94% seen once.

V and J are TRBV29-1 and TRBJ2-5; the D is unclear. The sequencing input was CD8+ T cells from PBMCs. This TCR derives from a human donor in good health. CDR3 sequence (DNA): TGCAGCGTTGAAGGTTCGCAAGAGACCCAGTACTTC. It specifies CSVEGSQETQYF.